This TCR beta chain was recovered during a study of T cell clonotyping in hematopoietic cell transplantation. Broader study findings: No sorting was done, leaving CD4 and CD8 contributions mixed. Pathologically expanded recipient clonotypes increased progressively from day 30 to day 180 as diversity fell. Few recipient clonotypes overlapped donors; over 95% were de novo at given depth.

Measured with immunoSEQ multiplex PCR; TCRdb has only the in-frame clones, and not every one. Altogether about 41,000 clones are present, around 95% being singletons, with the ten largest covering almost 0.95%. Details on this clone: Its antigen is not identified.

The sequence came from a man aged 30 to 39 in good health. Some clones in this sample may be carry-over from other donors' samples. Sample: peripheral blood mononuclear cells.

CDR3 residues: CASSTRQSTNEKLFF. The DNA of the CDR3 is TGTGCCAGTAGTACCCGACAGTCAACTAATGAAAAACTGTTTTTT. The chain carries TRBV19 and TRBJ1-4; weak D call: TRBD1 (5 bases). This CDR3 has 15 residues. V was cut by 4 bases and J by 0 bases, with 9 bases left in between. The V gene's germline CDR1 is LNHDA and CDR2 SQIVND (reference sequence). The full variable domain, its missing parts supplied by reference TRBV19 and TRBJ1-4, is DGGITQSPKYLFRKEGQNVTLSCEQNLNHDAMYWYRQDPGQGLRLIYYSQIVNDFQKGDIAEGYSVSREKKESFPLTVTSAQKNPTAFYLCASSTRQSTNEKLFFGSGTQLSVL.